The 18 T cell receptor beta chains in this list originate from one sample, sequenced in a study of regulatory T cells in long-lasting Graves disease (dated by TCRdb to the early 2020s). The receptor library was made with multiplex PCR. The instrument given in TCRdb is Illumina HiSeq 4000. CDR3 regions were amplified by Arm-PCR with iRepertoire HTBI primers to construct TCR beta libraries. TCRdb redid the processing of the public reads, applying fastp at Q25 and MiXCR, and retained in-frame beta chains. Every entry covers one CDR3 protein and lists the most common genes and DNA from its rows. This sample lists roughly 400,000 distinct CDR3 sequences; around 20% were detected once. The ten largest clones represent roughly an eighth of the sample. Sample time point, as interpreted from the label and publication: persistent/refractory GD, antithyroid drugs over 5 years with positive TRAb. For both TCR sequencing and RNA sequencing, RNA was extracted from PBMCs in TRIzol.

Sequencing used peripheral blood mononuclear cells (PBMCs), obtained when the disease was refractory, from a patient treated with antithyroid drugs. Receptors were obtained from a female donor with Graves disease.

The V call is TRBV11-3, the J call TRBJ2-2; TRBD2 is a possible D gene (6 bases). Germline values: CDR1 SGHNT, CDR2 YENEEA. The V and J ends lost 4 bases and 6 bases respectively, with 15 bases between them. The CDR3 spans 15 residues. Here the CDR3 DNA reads TGTGCCAGCAGCTCCCGACTAGGGCCCCCCGGGGAGCTGTTTTTT. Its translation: CASSSRLGPPGELFF.

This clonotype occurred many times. Here the CDR3 DNA reads TGTGCCAGCAGTGAAAGCCCAACAGCTTCAGCCGATGGCTACACCTTC. Translating it yields CASSESPTASADGYTF. The genes are TRBV6-1 and TRBJ1-2, with D hard to call. Germline assignment: CDR1 MNHNS and CDR2 SASEGT. The CDR3 length is 16 residues. The germline V and J ends were trimmed by 2 bases and 6 bases, with 19 bases remaining between them.

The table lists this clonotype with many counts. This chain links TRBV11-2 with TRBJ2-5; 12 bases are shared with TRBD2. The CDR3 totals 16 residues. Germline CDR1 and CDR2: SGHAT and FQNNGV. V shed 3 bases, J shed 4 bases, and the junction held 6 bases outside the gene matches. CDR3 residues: CASSFTPGLAGETQYF. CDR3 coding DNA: TGTGCCAGCAGCTTTACTCCGGGACTAGCGGGAGAGACCCAGTACTTC.

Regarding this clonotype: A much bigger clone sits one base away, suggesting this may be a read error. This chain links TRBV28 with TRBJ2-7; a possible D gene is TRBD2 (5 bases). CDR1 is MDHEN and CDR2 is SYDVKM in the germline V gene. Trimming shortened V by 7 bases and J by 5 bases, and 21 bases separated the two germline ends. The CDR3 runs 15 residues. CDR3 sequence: CASIFDRLAEDEQYF. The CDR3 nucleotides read TGTGCCAGCATTTTCGATCGTCTAGCTGAGGACGAGCAGTACTTC.

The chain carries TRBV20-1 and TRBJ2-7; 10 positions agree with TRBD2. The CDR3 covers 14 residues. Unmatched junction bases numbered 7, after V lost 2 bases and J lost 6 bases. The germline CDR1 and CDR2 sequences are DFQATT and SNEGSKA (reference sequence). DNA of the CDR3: TGCAGTGCTAGATTCTTAGCGGGAGGCACCGAGCAGTACTTC. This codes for CSARFLAGGTEQYF.

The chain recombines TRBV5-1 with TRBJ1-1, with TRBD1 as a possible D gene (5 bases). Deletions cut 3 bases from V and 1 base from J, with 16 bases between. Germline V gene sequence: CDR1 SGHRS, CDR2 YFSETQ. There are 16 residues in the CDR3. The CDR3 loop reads CASSSPREGQNTEAFF. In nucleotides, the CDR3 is TGCGCCAGCAGCTCACCCCGGGAGGGGCAGAACACTGAAGCTTTCTTT.

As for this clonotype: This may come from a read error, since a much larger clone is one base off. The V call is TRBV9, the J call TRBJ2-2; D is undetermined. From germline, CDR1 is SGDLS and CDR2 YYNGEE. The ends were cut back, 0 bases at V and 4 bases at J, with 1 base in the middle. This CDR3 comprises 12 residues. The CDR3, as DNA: TGTGCCAGCAGCGTAGCCACCGGGGAGCTGTTTTTT. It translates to CASSVATGELFF. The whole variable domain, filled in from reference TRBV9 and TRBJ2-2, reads DSGVTQTPKHLITATGQRVTLRCSPRSGDLSVYWYQQSLDQGLQFLIQYYNGEERAKGNILERFSAQQFPDLHSELNLSSLELGDSALYFCASSVATGELFFGEGSRLTVL.

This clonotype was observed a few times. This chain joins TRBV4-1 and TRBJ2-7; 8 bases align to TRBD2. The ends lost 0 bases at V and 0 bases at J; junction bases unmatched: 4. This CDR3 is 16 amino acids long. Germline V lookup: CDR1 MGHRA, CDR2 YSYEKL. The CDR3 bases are TGCGCCAGCAGCCAAGAGGCGAGCGGGGGCTCCTACGAGCAGTACTTC. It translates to CASSQEASGGSYEQYF.

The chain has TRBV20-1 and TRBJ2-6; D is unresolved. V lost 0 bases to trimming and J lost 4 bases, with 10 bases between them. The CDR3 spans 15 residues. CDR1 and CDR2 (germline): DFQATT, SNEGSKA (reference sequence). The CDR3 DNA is TGCAGTGCTAGAGAGAAGGTTAGCGGGGCCAACGTCCTGACTTTC. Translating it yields CSAREKVSGANVLTF.

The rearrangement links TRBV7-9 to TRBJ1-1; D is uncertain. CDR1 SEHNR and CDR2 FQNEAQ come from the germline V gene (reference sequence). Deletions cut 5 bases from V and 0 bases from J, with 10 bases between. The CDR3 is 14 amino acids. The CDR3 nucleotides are TGTGCCAGCAGCCCCGGAGTTATGAACACTGAAGCTTTCTTT. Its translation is CASSPGVMNTEAFF.

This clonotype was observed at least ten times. The CDR3 DNA is TGTGCCAGCAGTGAAAGTGGCAACAGGGGCTATGGCTACACCTTC. Protein: CASSESGNRGYGYTF. The chain joins TRBV2 to TRBJ1-2, with 7 bases aligning to TRBD1. The CDR3 contains 15 residues. Per the germline V gene, CDR1 is SNHLY and CDR2 is FYNNEI. V lost 2 bases to trimming and J lost 4 bases; unmatched junction nucleotides: 7.

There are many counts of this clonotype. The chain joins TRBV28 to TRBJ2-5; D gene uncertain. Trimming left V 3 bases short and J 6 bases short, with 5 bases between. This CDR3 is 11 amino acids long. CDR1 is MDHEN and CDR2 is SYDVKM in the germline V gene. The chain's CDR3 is CASSFKKTQYF. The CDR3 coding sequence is TGTGCCAGCAGTTTTAAGAAGACCCAGTACTTC.

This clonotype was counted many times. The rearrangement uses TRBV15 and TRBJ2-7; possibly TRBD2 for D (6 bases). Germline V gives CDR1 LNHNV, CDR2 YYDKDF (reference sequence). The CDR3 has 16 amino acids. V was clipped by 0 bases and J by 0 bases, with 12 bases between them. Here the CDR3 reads CATSRDLGGASYEQYF. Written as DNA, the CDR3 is TGTGCCACCAGCAGAGATCTTGGAGGGGCCTCCTACGAGCAGTACTTC.

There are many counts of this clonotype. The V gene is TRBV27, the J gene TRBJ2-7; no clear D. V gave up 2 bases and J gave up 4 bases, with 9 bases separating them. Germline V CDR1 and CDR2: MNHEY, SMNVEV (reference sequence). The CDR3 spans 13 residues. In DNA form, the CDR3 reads TGTGCCAGCAGTTTAACGTCAACGTACGAGCAGTACTTC. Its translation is CASSLTSTYEQYF.

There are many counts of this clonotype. CDR3 bases: TGTGCCAGCAGTTTACGCGGGCTACACAAAAACATTCAGTACTTC. Translating gives CASSLRGLHKNIQYF. This sequence joins TRBV28 and TRBJ2-4; D is possibly TRBD2 (5 bases). Per the germline V gene, CDR1 is MDHEN and CDR2 is SYDVKM. The CDR3 has 15 residues. V gave up 2 bases and J gave up 3 bases, with 11 bases separating them. Combining the CDR3 with reference TRBV28 and TRBJ2-4 gives the whole variable domain DVKVTQSSRYLVKRTGEKVFLECVQDMDHENMFWYRQDPGLGLRLIYFSYDVKMKEKGDIPEGYSVSREKKERFSLILESASTNQTSMYLCASSLRGLHKNIQYFGAGTRLSVL.

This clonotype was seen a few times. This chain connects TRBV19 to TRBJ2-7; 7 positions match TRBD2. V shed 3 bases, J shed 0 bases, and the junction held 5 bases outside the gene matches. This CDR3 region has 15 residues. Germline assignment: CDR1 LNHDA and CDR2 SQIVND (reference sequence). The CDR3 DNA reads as TGTGCCAGTAGTATGTCTCGGGAGGCCTCCTACGAGCAGTACTTC. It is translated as CASSMSREASYEQYF. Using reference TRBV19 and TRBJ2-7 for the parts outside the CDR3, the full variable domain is DGGITQSPKYLFRKEGQNVTLSCEQNLNHDAMYWYRQDPGQGLRLIYYSQIVNDFQKGDIAEGYSVSREKKESFPLTVTSAQKNPTAFYLCASSMSREASYEQYFGPGTRLTVT.

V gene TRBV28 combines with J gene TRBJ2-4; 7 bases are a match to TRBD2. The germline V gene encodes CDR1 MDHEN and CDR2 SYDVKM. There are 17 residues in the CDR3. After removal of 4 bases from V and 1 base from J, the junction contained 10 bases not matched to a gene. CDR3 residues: CASSSGGPRGAKNIQYF. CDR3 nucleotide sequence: TGTGCCAGCAGTTCCGGCGGCCCGCGGGGGGCCAAAAACATTCAGTACTTC.

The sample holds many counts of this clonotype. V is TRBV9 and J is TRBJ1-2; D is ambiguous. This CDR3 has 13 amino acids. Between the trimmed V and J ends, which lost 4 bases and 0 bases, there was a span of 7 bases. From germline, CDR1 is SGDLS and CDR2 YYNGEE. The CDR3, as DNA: TGTGCCAGCAGCCTACGTTCTAACTATGGCTACACCTTC. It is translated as CASSLRSNYGYTF.